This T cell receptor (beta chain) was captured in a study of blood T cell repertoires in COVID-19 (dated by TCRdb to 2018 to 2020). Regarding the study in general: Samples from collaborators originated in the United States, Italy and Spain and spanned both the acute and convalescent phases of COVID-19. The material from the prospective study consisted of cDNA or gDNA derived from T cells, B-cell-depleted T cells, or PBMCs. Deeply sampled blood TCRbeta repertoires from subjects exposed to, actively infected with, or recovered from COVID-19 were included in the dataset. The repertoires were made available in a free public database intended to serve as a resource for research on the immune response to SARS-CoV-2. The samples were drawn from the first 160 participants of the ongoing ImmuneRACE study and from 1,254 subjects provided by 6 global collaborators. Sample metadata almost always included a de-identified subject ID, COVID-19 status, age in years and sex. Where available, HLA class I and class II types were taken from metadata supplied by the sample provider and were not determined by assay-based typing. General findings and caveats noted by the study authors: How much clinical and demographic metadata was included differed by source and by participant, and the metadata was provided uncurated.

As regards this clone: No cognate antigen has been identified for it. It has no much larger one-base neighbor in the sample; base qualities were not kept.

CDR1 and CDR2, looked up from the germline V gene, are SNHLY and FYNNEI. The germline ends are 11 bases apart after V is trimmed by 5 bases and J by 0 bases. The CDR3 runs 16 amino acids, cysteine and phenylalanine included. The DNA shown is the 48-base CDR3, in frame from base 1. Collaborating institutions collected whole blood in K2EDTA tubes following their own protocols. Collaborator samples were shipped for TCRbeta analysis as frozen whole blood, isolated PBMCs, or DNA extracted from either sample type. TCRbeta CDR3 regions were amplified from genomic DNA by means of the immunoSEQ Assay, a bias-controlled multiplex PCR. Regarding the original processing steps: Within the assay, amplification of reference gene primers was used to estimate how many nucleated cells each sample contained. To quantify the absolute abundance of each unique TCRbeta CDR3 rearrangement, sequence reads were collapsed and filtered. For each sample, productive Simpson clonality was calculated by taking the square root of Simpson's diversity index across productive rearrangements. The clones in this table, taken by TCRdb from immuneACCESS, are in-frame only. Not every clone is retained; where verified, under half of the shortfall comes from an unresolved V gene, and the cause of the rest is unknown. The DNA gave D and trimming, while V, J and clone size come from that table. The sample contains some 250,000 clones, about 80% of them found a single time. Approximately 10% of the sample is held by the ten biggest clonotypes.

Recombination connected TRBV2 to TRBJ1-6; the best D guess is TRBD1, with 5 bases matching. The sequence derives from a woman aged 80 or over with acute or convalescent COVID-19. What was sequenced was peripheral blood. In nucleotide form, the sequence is TGTGCCAGCAGTTTACAGGTCAGCTCCTATAATTCACCCCTCCACTTT. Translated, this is CASSLQVSSYNSPLHF.